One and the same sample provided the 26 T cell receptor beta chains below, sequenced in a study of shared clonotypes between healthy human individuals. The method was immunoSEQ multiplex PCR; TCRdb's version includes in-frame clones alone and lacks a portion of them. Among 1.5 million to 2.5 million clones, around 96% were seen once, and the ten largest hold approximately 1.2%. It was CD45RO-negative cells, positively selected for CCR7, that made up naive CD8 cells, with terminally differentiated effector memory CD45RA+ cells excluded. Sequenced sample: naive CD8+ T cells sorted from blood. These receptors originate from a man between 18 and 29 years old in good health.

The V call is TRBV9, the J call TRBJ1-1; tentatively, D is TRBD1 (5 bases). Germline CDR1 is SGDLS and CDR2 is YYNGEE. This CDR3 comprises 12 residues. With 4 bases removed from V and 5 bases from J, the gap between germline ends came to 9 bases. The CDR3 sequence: CASSRGETEAFF. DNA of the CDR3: TGTGCCAGCAGCCGAGGGGAGACTGAAGCTTTCTTT.

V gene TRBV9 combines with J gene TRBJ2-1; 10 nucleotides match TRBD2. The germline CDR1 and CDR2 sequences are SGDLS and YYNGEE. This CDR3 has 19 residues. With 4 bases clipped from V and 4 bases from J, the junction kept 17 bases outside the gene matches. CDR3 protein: CASSYPGQGGLASYNEQFF. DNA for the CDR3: TGTGCCAGCAGCTACCCGGGGCAGGGGGGACTAGCGAGTTACAATGAGCAGTTCTTC.

CDR3 sequence (DNA): TGTGCCAGCAGCGTAGGTTGGGGAGGAAAAGAGACCCAGTACTTC. Its protein product is CASSVGWGGKETQYF. The V call is TRBV9, the J call TRBJ2-5; TRBD2 is a possible D gene (6 bases). The germline gives CDR1 SGDLS, CDR2 YYNGEE. Trimming took off 0 bases at V and 3 bases at J, with 12 bases between the two ends. This CDR3 is built from 15 residues.

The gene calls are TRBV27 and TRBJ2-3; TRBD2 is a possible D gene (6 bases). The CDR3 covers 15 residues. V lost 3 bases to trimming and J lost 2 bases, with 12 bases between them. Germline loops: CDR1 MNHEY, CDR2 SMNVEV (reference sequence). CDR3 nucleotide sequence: TGTGCCAGCAGTTTGCGGGAATCGCACACAGATACGCAGTATTTT. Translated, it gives CASSLRESHTDTQYF.

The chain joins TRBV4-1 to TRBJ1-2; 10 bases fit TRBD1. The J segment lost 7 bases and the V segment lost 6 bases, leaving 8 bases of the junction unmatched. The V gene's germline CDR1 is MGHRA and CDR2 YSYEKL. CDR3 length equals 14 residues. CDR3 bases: TGCGCCAGCAGTCTCGACAGGGGGCATGCTGGCTACACCTTC. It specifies CASSLDRGHAGYTF.

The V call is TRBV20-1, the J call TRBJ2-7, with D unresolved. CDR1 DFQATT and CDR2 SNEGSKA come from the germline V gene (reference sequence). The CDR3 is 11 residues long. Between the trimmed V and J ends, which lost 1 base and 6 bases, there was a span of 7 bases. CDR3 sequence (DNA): TGCAGTGCTAGAGTAGCTTCCGAGCAGTACTTC. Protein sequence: CSARVASEQYF.

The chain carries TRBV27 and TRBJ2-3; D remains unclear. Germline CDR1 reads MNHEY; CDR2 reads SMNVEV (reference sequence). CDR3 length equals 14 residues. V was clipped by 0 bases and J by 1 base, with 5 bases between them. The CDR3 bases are TGTGCCAGCAGTTTATCTCAAGGCACAGATACGCAGTATTTT. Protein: CASSLSQGTDTQYF.

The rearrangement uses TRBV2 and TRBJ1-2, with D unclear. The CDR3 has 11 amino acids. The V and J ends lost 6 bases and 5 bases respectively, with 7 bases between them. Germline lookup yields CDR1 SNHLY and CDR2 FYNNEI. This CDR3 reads CASRTFYGYTF. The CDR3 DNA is TGTGCCAGCAGAACCTTTTATGGCTACACCTTC.

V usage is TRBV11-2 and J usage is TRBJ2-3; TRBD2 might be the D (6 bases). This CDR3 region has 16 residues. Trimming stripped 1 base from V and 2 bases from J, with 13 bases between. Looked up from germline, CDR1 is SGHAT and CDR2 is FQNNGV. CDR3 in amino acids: CASSLVTGGVTDTQYF. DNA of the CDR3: TGTGCCAGCAGCTTAGTGACCGGGGGAGTCACAGATACGCAGTATTTT.

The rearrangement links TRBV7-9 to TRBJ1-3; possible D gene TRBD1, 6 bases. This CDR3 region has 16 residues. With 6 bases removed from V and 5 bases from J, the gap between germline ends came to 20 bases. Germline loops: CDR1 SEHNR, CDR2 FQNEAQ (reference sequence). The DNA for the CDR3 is TGTGCCAGCAGTTTTACACAGGGCCCGGCGCGAAACACCATATATTTT. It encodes CASSFTQGPARNTIYF.

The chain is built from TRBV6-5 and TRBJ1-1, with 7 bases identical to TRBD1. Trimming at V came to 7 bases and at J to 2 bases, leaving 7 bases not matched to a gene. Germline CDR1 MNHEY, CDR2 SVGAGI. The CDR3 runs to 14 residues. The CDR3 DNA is TGTGCCAGCAAGCTGGGACAGTCCAACACTGAAGCTTTCTTT. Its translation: CASKLGQSNTEAFF.

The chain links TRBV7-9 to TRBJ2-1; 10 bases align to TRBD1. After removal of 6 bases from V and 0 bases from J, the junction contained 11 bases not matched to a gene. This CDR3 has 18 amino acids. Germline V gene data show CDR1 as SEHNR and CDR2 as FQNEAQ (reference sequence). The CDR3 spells CASSSRDRGLSSYNEQFF. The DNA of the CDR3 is TGTGCCAGCAGTTCCCGGGACAGGGGTCTGAGCTCCTACAATGAGCAGTTCTTC.

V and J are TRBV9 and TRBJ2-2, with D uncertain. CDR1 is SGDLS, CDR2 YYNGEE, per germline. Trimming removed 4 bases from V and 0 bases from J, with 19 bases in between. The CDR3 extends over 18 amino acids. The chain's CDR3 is CASSSSPLMRTNTGELFF. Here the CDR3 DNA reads TGTGCCAGCAGCTCCAGCCCCTTAATGAGGACGAACACCGGGGAGCTGTTTTTT. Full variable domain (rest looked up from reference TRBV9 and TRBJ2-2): DSGVTQTPKHLITATGQRVTLRCSPRSGDLSVYWYQQSLDQGLQFLIQYYNGEERAKGNILERFSAQQFPDLHSELNLSSLELGDSALYFCASSSSPLMRTNTGELFFGEGSRLTVL.

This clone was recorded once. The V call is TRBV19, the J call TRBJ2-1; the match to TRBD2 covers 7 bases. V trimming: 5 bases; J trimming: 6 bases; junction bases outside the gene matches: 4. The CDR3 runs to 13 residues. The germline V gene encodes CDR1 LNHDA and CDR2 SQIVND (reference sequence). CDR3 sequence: CASSLTSINEQFF. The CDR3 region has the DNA TGTGCCAGTAGTTTGACTAGCATCAATGAGCAGTTCTTC.

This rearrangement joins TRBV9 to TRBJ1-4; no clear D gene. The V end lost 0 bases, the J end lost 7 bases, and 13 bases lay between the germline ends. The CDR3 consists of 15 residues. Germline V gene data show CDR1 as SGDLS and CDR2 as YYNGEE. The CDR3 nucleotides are TGTGCCAGCAGCGTAGACACAGTGGGTGGTGAAAAACTGTTTTTT. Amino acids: CASSVDTVGGEKLFF.

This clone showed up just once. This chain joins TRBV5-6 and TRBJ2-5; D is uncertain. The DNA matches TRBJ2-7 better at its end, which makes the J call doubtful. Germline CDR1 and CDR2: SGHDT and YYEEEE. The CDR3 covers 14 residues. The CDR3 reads CASSLSISPGEQYF. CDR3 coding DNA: TGTGCCAGCAGCTTAAGTATCTCTCCTGGCGAGCAGTACTTC.

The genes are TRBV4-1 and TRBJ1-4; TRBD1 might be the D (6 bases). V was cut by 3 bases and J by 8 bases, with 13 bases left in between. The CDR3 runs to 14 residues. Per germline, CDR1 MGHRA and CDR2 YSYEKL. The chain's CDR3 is CASSHAGEQEKLFF. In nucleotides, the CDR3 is TGCGCCAGCAGCCACGCAGGGGAACAAGAAAAACTGTTTTTT.

CDR3 sequence: CASSDRDMNTEAFF. The CDR3 DNA sequence: TGTGCCAGCAGTGACCGGGACATGAACACTGAAGCTTTCTTT. V usage is TRBV2 and J usage is TRBJ1-1, with D perhaps TRBD1 (6 bases). V lost 3 bases, J lost 0 bases, and 8 bases lay in between. Germline V gene data show CDR1 as SNHLY and CDR2 as FYNNEI. The CDR3 loop spans 14 amino acids.

Here the CDR3 DNA reads TGTGCCAGCAGCCTCGACGGGGGAGCTAACTACGAGCAGTACTTC. This gives the protein CASSLDGGANYEQYF. The genes are TRBV11-2 and TRBJ2-7; D may be TRBD2 (6 bases). Deletions cut 5 bases from V and 3 bases from J, with 17 bases between. Germline CDR1 and CDR2: SGHAT and FQNNGV. The CDR3 loop spans 15 amino acids.

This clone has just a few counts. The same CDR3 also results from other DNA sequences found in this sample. For the CDR3, the DNA is TGTGCCAGCAGTTTAGTGGGTAGCAATCAGCCCCAGCATTTT. It encodes CASSLVGSNQPQHF. V gene TRBV27 combines with J gene TRBJ1-5; no firm D call. CDR1 and CDR2 (germline): MNHEY, SMNVEV (reference sequence). The CDR3 extends over 14 amino acids. Trimming cost V 2 bases and J 0 bases, with 5 bases left between them.

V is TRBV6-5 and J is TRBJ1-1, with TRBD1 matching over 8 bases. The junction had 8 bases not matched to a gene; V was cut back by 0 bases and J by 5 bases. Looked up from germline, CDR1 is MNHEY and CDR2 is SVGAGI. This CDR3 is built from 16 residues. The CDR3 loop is CASSYSFGQGATEAFF. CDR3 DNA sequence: TGTGCCAGCAGTTACTCCTTTGGGCAGGGGGCGACTGAAGCTTTCTTT.

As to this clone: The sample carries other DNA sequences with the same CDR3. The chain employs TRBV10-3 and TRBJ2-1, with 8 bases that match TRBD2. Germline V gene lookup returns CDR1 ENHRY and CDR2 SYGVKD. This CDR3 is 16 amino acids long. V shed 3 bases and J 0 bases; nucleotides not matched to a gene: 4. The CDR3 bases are TGTGCCATCAGTGATACTAGCGGCAGCTCCTACAATGAGCAGTTCTTC. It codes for CAISDTSGSSYNEQFF.

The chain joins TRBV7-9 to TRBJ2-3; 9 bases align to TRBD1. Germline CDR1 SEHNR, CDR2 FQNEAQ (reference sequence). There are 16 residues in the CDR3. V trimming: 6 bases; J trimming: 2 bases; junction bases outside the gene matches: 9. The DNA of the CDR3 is TGTGCCAGCAGGGCGGGACAGGGTACCTACACAGATACGCAGTATTTT. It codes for CASRAGQGTYTDTQYF.

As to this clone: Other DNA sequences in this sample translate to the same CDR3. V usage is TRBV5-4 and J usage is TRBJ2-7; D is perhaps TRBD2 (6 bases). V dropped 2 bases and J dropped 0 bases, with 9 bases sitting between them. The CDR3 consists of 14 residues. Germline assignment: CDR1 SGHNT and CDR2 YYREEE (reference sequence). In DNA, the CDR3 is TGTGCCAGCAGCTTCGGCGGGACCTCCTACGAGCAGTACTTC. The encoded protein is CASSFGGTSYEQYF.

The CDR3 DNA sequence: TGTGCCAGCCTGGAGGACAGGAGTTATGAAAAACTGTTTTTT. Its protein is CASLEDRSYEKLFF. This sequence joins TRBV2 and TRBJ1-4, with TRBD1 identical over 7 bases. Germline-derived CDR1 and CDR2 are SNHLY and FYNNEI. The junction had 9 bases not matched to a gene; V was cut back by 8 bases and J by 6 bases. This CDR3 is built from 14 residues.

The CDR3 nucleotides are TGCAGCGGAATTACAGGGGGGTCAGATGGCTACACCTTC. Its translation is CSGITGGSDGYTF. This chain joins TRBV29-1 and TRBJ1-2; TRBD1 agrees at 8 bases. Per germline, CDR1 SQVTM and CDR2 ANQGSEA. V was pared by 7 bases and J by 6 bases, with 10 bases of the junction left unmatched. The CDR3 length is 13 residues.